The 30 T cell receptor beta chains below come from one sample, sequenced in a study of blood T cell repertoires in COVID-19. Sequencing used immunoSEQ multiplex PCR; TCRdb keeps in-frame clones, though not all of them. The sample lists about 250,000 clones; 86% were seen once. The sample taken for sequencing was peripheral blood. These TCRs come from a young woman with active or convalescent COVID-19.

This chain uses TRBV4-2 with TRBJ2-6, with 8 bases that match TRBD1. The J segment lost 4 bases and the V segment lost 0 bases, leaving 5 bases of the junction unmatched. Per germline, CDR1 LGHNA and CDR2 YNFKEQ. There are 17 residues in the CDR3. The DNA for the CDR3 is TGTGCCAGCAGCCAAGAATGGACAGGGCCAGGGGCCAACGTCCTGACTTTC. This encodes CASSQEWTGPGANVLTF.

The chain links TRBV5-8 to TRBJ1-1; 7 nucleotides line up with TRBD1. V shed 4 bases and J 2 bases; nucleotides not matched to a gene: 8. The germline V gene encodes CDR1 SGHTS and CDR2 YDEGEE. CDR3 length equals 15 residues. CDR3 bases: TGTGCCAGCAGCGTTACCGGGACAGCAAACACTGAAGCTTTCTTT. This translates into CASSVTGTANTEAFF.

The chain combines TRBV28 with TRBJ1-1; D is perhaps TRBD1 (5 bases). CDR3 length: 11 amino acids. Between the trimmed V and J ends, which lost 8 bases and 4 bases, there was a span of 8 bases. Germline V gene sequence: CDR1 MDHEN, CDR2 SYDVKM. The CDR3 here is CASGGVTEAFF. CDR3 nucleotide sequence: TGTGCCAGCGGGGGGGTCACTGAAGCTTTCTTT.

V usage is TRBV30 and J usage is TRBJ1-6; 8 positions match TRBD1. The V gene's germline CDR1 is GTSNPN and CDR2 SVGIG (reference sequence). CDR3 length: 14 amino acids. Trimming removed 4 bases from V and 7 bases from J; junction bases left unmatched: 6. Here the CDR3 reads CAWTGGVGNSPLHF. The CDR3 DNA reads TGTGCCTGGACAGGGGGCGTTGGGAATTCACCCCTCCACTTT. The full variable domain, in which reference TRBV30 and TRBJ1-6 provide the parts outside the CDR3, is SQTIHQWPATLVQPVGSPLSLECTVEGTSNPNLYWYRQAAGRGLQLLFYSVGIGQISSEVPQNLSASRPQDRQFILSSKKLLLSDSGFYLCAWTGGVGNSPLHFGNGTRLTVT.

The gene calls are TRBV7-3 and TRBJ2-3; a weak D match, TRBD2 (5 bases). V lost 5 bases, J lost 0 bases, and 12 bases lay in between. This CDR3 spans 15 amino acids. CDR1 SGHTA and CDR2 FQGTGA come from the germline V gene. The CDR3 region is CASSRGDYSTDTQYF. CDR3 nucleotides: TGTGCCAGCAGCCGTGGCGACTATAGCACAGATACGCAGTATTTT.

The rearrangement joins TRBV5-8 to TRBJ2-3; 11 bases align to TRBD1. Germline trimming cut 4 bases from V and 4 bases from J; bases unmatched to any gene: 5. CDR3 length: 15 amino acids. Germline V gene sequence: CDR1 SGHTS, CDR2 YDEGEE. CDR3 region: CASSPDRGRPDTQYF. The DNA for the CDR3 is TGTGCCAGCAGCCCGGACAGGGGGCGCCCAGATACGCAGTATTTT.

CDR3 region: CASSGTGGVSNQPQHF. CDR3 DNA sequence: TGTGCCAGCAGCGGGACAGGGGGAGTTAGCAATCAGCCCCAGCATTTT. This rearrangement joins TRBV11-2 to TRBJ1-5; 11 bases line up with TRBD1. Germline V lookup: CDR1 SGHAT, CDR2 FQNNGV. The CDR3 spans 16 residues. Trimming removed 5 bases from V and 0 bases from J; junction bases left unmatched: 3.

The chain carries TRBV27 and TRBJ2-1; maybe TRBD1 (6 bases). Trimming removed 5 bases at V and 13 bases at J, with 15 bases between. Germline assignment: CDR1 MNHEY and CDR2 SMNVEV (reference sequence). CDR3 length equals 12 residues. CDR3 amino acids: CASSPQGNVQFF. In DNA form, the CDR3 reads TGTGCCAGCAGTCCCCAGGGGAATGTTCAGTTCTTC.

The J gene is TRBJ1-2, the V gene TRBV6-6, with TRBD1 identical over 11 bases. The ends lost 7 bases at V and 4 bases at J; junction bases unmatched: 8. Per the germline V gene, CDR1 is MNHNY and CDR2 is SVGAGI (reference sequence). This CDR3 spans 15 amino acids. The chain's CDR3 is CASILTGTGGYGYTF. CDR3 DNA sequence: TGTGCCAGCATCCTAACCGGGACAGGGGGCTATGGCTACACCTTC.

The chain combines TRBV19 with TRBJ1-2; TRBD1 might be the D (5 bases). CDR3 length: 14 residues. Germline-derived CDR1 and CDR2 are LNHDA and SQIVND (reference sequence). V lost 9 bases, J lost 3 bases, and 17 bases lay in between. The CDR3: CASVQGLGYYGYTF. In DNA form, the CDR3 reads TGTGCCAGCGTCCAGGGACTTGGGTACTATGGCTACACCTTC.

J is TRBJ2-7 and V is TRBV29-1; a possible D gene is TRBD2 (6 bases). V was pared by 4 bases and J by 5 bases, with 12 bases between. Germline V gene lookup returns CDR1 SQVTM and CDR2 ANQGSEA. The CDR3 has 12 residues. The CDR3 protein is CSVAEGSHEQYF. The CDR3 region has the DNA TGCAGCGTTGCGGAGGGGTCCCACGAGCAGTACTTC.

The chain employs TRBV25-1 and TRBJ1-4; tentatively, D is TRBD1 (6 bases). V shed 4 bases and J shed 11 bases, with 17 bases lying between them. The CDR3 spans 14 residues. Germline V gene lookup returns CDR1 MGHDK and CDR2 SYGVNS. Written as DNA, the CDR3 is TGTGCCAGCAGTGGGAATGAGGGGGTCAGGAAACTGTTTTTT. Residues: CASSGNEGVRKLFF. Filled out from reference TRBV25-1 and TRBJ1-4, the complete variable domain reads EADIYQTPRYLVIGTGKKITLECSQTMGHDKMYWYQQDPGMELHLIHYSYGVNSTEKGDLSSESTVSRIRTEHFPLTLESARPSHTSQYLCASSGNEGVRKLFFGSGTQLSVL.

The chain carries TRBV11-2 and TRBJ2-7; D not resolved. CDR3 length equals 12 residues. CDR1 is SGHAT, CDR2 FQNNGV, per germline. V shed 5 bases and J shed 3 bases, with 8 bases lying between them. Here the CDR3 DNA reads TGTGCCAGCAGCGAGGCGGTCTACGAGCAGTACTTC. Its protein product is CASSEAVYEQYF.

The genes are TRBV3-1 (or the pseudogene TRBV3-2) and TRBJ1-4; D gene unclear. The CDR3 is 14 amino acids. The germline V gene has CDR1 LGHDT and CDR2 YNNKEL (reference sequence). V was trimmed by 0 bases and J by 7 bases, leaving 9 bases between them. Here the CDR3 DNA reads TGTGCCAGCAGCCAAGATCCCAGTTCTGAAAAACTGTTTTTT. Amino acids: CASSQDPSSEKLFF.

The chain combines TRBV29-1 with TRBJ2-5, with 13 positions matching TRBD2. V lost 6 bases to trimming and J lost 3 bases; unmatched junction nucleotides: 7. This CDR3 is built from 15 residues. The germline V gene encodes CDR1 SQVTM and CDR2 ANQGSEA. CDR3 DNA sequence: TGCAGCGTCGGACCTGGGACTAGCGGGAAAGAGACCCAGTACTTC. Residues: CSVGPGTSGKETQYF.

The chain couples TRBV3-1 (or the pseudogene TRBV3-2) to TRBJ1-5; a weak D match, TRBD1 (6 bases). The germline V gene has CDR1 LGHDT and CDR2 YNNKEL (reference sequence). V lost 1 base to trimming and J lost 4 bases, with 14 bases between them. This CDR3 spans 16 amino acids. CDR3 amino acids: CASSQGGPTGNQPQHF. In DNA, the CDR3 is TGTGCCAGCAGCCAAGGGGGGCCCACGGGGAATCAGCCCCAGCATTTT.

CDR3 amino acids: CASSVLTGGGGGANVLTF. Written as DNA, the CDR3 is TGTGCCAGCAGCGTACTAACAGGGGGCGGCGGTGGGGCCAACGTCCTGACTTTC. This sequence joins TRBV9 and TRBJ2-6, with 9 nucleotides matching TRBD1. The CDR3 extends over 18 amino acids. Germline CDR1 SGDLS, CDR2 YYNGEE. V was clipped by 1 base and J by 3 bases; unmatched bases: 8.

In this sample, this clone turned up a few times. V is TRBV11-2 and J is TRBJ1-5, with unresolved D. The V end lost 0 bases, the J end lost 6 bases, and 9 bases lay between the germline ends. This CDR3 is 14 amino acids long. Germline-derived CDR1 and CDR2 are SGHAT and FQNNGV. The CDR3 sequence is CASSLDRGGQPQHF. The DNA of the CDR3 is TGTGCCAGCAGCTTAGATCGGGGAGGTCAGCCCCAGCATTTT.

The chain is built from TRBV7-9 and TRBJ2-7, with 7 bases lining up with TRBD1. J was trimmed by 7 bases and V by 5 bases; bases with no gene match: 11. This CDR3 is 14 amino acids long. Germline CDR1 reads SEHNR; CDR2 reads FQNEAQ (reference sequence). As DNA, the CDR3 is TGTGCCAGCAGCGCCGGGACAGCGTATAGGGAGCAGTACTTC. This sequence encodes CASSAGTAYREQYF.

The sample holds a few counts of this clone. V usage is TRBV27 and J usage is TRBJ2-5; 8 nucleotides line up with TRBD1. V trimming: 4 bases; J trimming: 13 bases; junction bases outside the gene matches: 11. The CDR3 has 13 residues. CDR1 is MNHEY, CDR2 SMNVEV, per germline (reference sequence). CDR3 protein: CASSSDRDRLWYF. The CDR3 nucleotides are TGTGCCAGCAGTTCGGACAGGGATCGGCTGTGGTACTTC.

V and J are TRBV2 and TRBJ1-1, with 8 bases that match TRBD1. The CDR3 consists of 16 residues. Germline V lookup: CDR1 SNHLY, CDR2 FYNNEI. V shed 4 bases, J shed 5 bases, and the junction held 12 bases outside the gene matches. Here the CDR3 reads CASSGGQGWARTEAFF. The CDR3 DNA is TGTGCCAGCAGTGGTGGACAGGGATGGGCAAGGACTGAAGCTTTCTTT. The whole variable domain, remainder taken from reference TRBV2 and TRBJ1-1, is EPEVTQTPSHQVTQMGQEVILRCVPISNHLYFYWYRQILGQKVEFLVSFYNNEISEKSEIFDDQFSVERPDGSNFTLKIRSTKLEDSAMYFCASSGGQGWARTEAFFGQGTRLTVV.

The V gene is TRBV7-2, the J gene TRBJ2-5, with TRBD2 identical over 9 bases. V trimming: 5 bases; J trimming: 5 bases; junction bases outside the gene matches: 12. This CDR3 contains 16 residues. Germline V gives CDR1 SGHTA, CDR2 FQGNSA. The CDR3 DNA reads as TGTGCCAGCAGCCCCGGTGGGCGGGGGGGCAAGGAGACCCAGTACTTC. Protein: CASSPGGRGGKETQYF. Based on the CDR3 plus reference TRBV7-2 and TRBJ2-5, the full variable domain is GAGVSQSPSNKVTEKGKDVELRCDPISGHTALYWYRQSLGQGLEFLIYFQGNSAPDKSGLPSDRFSAERTGGSVSTLTIQRTQQEDSAVYLCASSPGGRGGKETQYFGPGTRLLVL.

The V call is TRBV7-9, the J call TRBJ1-1; weak D call: TRBD1 (6 bases). Trimming left V 6 bases short and J 8 bases short, with 10 bases between. From germline, CDR1 is SEHNR and CDR2 FQNEAQ (reference sequence). The length of the CDR3 is 11 residues. The DNA for the CDR3 is TGTGCCAGCAGGGGGGCCCTAGAAGCTTTCTTT. This codes for CASRGALEAFF.

The chain carries TRBV10-3 and TRBJ1-2; a weak D match, TRBD1 (5 bases). V was trimmed by 4 bases and J by 9 bases, leaving 15 bases between them. The CDR3 length is 13 residues. CDR1 and CDR2 from the germline V gene are ENHRY and SYGVKD. The CDR3 DNA sequence: TGTGCCATCAGTGGGTCAACAGGTGGACGCTACACCTTC. The encoded protein is CAISGSTGGRYTF.

The chain joins TRBV9 to TRBJ2-2; weak D call: TRBD2 (5 bases). CDR1 is SGDLS, CDR2 YYNGEE, per germline. There are 15 residues in the CDR3. V was cut by 8 bases and J by 1 base, with 15 bases left in between. CDR3 coding DNA: TGTGCCAGGCCCATCGCGGGCCTGAACACCGGGGAGCTGTTTTTT. Protein product: CARPIAGLNTGELFF.

V and J are TRBV4-3 and TRBJ2-5; 7 bases are a match to TRBD1. This CDR3 region has 13 residues. Germline V CDR1 and CDR2: LGHNA, YSLEER. The trim removed 1 base at V and 6 bases at J, leaving 2 bases unmatched. CDR3 amino acids: CASSQGTGQTQYF. The CDR3 DNA reads TGCGCCAGCAGCCAAGGGACAGGCCAGACCCAGTACTTC.

CDR3 coding DNA: TGCGCCAGCAGCCAAGACAGGATTCCGGTGGGAGATAATTCACCCCTCCACTTT. The encoded protein is CASSQDRIPVGDNSPLHF. The gene calls are TRBV4-3 and TRBJ1-6; D call uncertain. CDR3 size: 18 residues. The germline gives CDR1 LGHNA, CDR2 YSLEER. Trimming took 0 bases from V and 5 from J, leaving 17 bases between them.

This chain uses TRBV6-5 with TRBJ2-7; 7 bases line up with TRBD1. The CDR3 is 14 residues long. CDR1 and CDR2 (germline): MNHEY, SVGAGI. The junction had 9 bases not matched to a gene; V was cut back by 8 bases and J by 2 bases. DNA for the CDR3: TGTGCCAGCCGAAACAGGGGACGAGCCTACGAGCAGTACTTC. This translates into CASRNRGRAYEQYF.

This rearrangement joins TRBV28 to TRBJ1-2; the match to TRBD1 covers 7 bases. Germline CDR1 MDHEN, CDR2 SYDVKM. This CDR3 has 14 residues. The trim removed 3 bases at V and 5 bases at J, leaving 6 bases unmatched. CDR3: CASSFSDRVYGYTF. Here the CDR3 DNA reads TGTGCCAGCAGTTTTAGTGACAGGGTATATGGCTACACCTTC.

The V and J genes are TRBV27 and TRBJ1-1; the D gene is possibly TRBD1 (6 bases). The CDR3 has 13 residues. Germline CDR1 and CDR2: MNHEY and SMNVEV (reference sequence). Trimming removed 0 bases from V and 7 bases from J, with 9 bases in between. This chain's CDR3 is CASSLSGTLEAFF. CDR3 nucleotide sequence: TGTGCCAGCAGTTTATCAGGGACACTTGAAGCTTTCTTT.